These 30 T cell receptor beta chains came from one sample sequenced in a study of PD-L1 blockade in urothelial cancer. Time point defined: pretreatment peripheral blood. Generated by immunoSEQ multiplex PCR, the TCRdb table keeps only in-frame clones and is missing some. This repertoire shows about 130,000 clones, about 88% found once; its top ten account for 2.5% to 3.5%. Sequencing was performed on PBMCs, taken around atezolizumab (anti-PD-L1) treatment. These receptors were obtained from a man over 45 with urothelial cancer.

The chain combines TRBV19 with TRBJ2-7; 13 bases fit TRBD2. This CDR3 contains 16 residues. After removal of 1 base from V and 6 bases from J, the junction contained 6 bases not matched to a gene. Germline V gene sequence: CDR1 LNHDA, CDR2 SQIVND (reference sequence). CDR3 nucleotide sequence: TGTGCCAGTAGTATAGGACGGACTAGCGGGAGATCCGAGCAGTACTTC. Protein: CASSIGRTSGRSEQYF.

This chain connects TRBV28 to TRBJ1-1; 11 positions match TRBD1. Losses at the gene ends were 4 bases for V and 4 bases for J; bases not matched to a gene: 11. Germline V gene data show CDR1 as MDHEN and CDR2 as SYDVKM. The CDR3 extends over 17 amino acids. The CDR3: CASSSDRGRLSGTEAFF. The CDR3 DNA follows: TGTGCCAGCAGTTCGGACAGGGGGCGGCTGAGCGGCACTGAAGCTTTCTTT.

This clone was observed many times. The genes are TRBV5-6 and TRBJ2-1; 13 bases fit TRBD2. This CDR3 is built from 15 residues. V was clipped by 4 bases and J by 6 bases; unmatched bases: 4. The germline gives CDR1 SGHDT, CDR2 YYEEEE. The CDR3 here is CASSLGLAGANEQFF. The CDR3 DNA is TGTGCCAGCAGCCTCGGACTAGCGGGAGCCAATGAGCAGTTCTTC.

This chain joins TRBV18 and TRBJ2-5; 7 bases are shared with TRBD2. Germline assignment: CDR1 KGHSH and CDR2 LQKENI. The CDR3 is made up of 13 amino acids. The V gene end was trimmed by 5 bases and the J gene end by 1 base; junction bases not matched to a gene: 1. CDR3 protein: CASSGGSQETQYF. Written as DNA, the CDR3 is TGTGCCAGCTCAGGCGGGAGCCAAGAGACCCAGTACTTC.

V is TRBV5-6 and J is TRBJ1-4; 10 bases are a match to TRBD1. In germline, CDR1 is SGHDT, CDR2 YYEEEE. The CDR3 has 16 residues. V lost 4 bases to trimming and J lost 7 bases; unmatched junction nucleotides: 10. CDR3 DNA sequence: TGTGCCAGCAGCCCTAGACAGGGGGCGCGTGGTGAAAAACTGTTTTTT. Translation: CASSPRQGARGEKLFF. Using reference TRBV5-6 and TRBJ1-4 for the parts outside the CDR3, the full variable domain is DAGVTQSPTHLIKTRGQQVTLRCSPKSGHDTVSWYQQALGQGPQFIFQYYEEEERQRGNFPDRFSGHQFPNYSSELNVNALLLGDSALYLCASSPRQGARGEKLFFGSGTQLSVL.

The V gene is TRBV9, the J gene TRBJ1-3; no clear D gene. Trimming took 2 bases from V and 1 from J, leaving 7 bases between them. Germline V gene data show CDR1 as SGDLS and CDR2 as YYNGEE. There are 14 residues in the CDR3. In DNA, the CDR3 is TGTGCCAGCAGCGTGGCAGGTTCTGGAAACACCATATATTTT. Its protein is CASSVAGSGNTIYF.

The gene calls are TRBV18 and TRBJ1-2; 8 nucleotides match TRBD1. The germline CDR1 and CDR2 sequences are KGHSH and LQKENI. The CDR3 consists of 15 residues. V lost 2 bases and J lost 8; bases outside the gene matches: 10. The CDR3 sequence is CASSPTGTGPMGYTF. CDR3 nucleotides: TGTGCCAGCTCACCAACGGGGACAGGTCCCATGGGCTACACCTTC.

The chain combines TRBV28 with TRBJ1-2; possibly TRBD1 for D (5 bases). The CDR3 consists of 15 residues. Per the germline V gene, CDR1 is MDHEN and CDR2 is SYDVKM. V was cut by 6 bases and J by 4 bases, with 18 bases left in between. In nucleotides, the CDR3 is TGTGCCAGCAGCCCAGCGGGGGGTGTGGTCTATGGCTACACCTTC. This gives the protein CASSPAGGVVYGYTF.

This clone turned up a few times. The rearrangement links TRBV10-3 to TRBJ1-1; D ambiguous. The CDR3 totals 12 residues. Per the germline V gene, CDR1 is ENHRY and CDR2 is SYGVKD. Trimming left V 5 bases short and J 1 base short, with 5 bases between. The CDR3 DNA sequence: TGTGCCATCAGTCTCGGGAACACTGAAGCTTTCTTT. Its translation is CAISLGNTEAFF.

The V gene is TRBV6-6, the J gene TRBJ2-5; D is possibly TRBD2 (6 bases). V dropped 11 bases and J dropped 5 bases, with 18 bases sitting between them. This CDR3 comprises 13 residues. From germline, CDR1 is MNHNY and CDR2 SVGAGI (reference sequence). The CDR3 DNA reads as TGTGCCGGGAGAGGGTCGGAGGGGGAGACCCAGTACTTC. It yields the protein CAGRGSEGETQYF.

The rearrangement uses TRBV7-9 and TRBJ1-2; TRBD1 is a possible D gene (6 bases). This CDR3 region has 13 residues. V was shortened by 4 bases and J by 11 bases, with 17 bases between the two germline ends. Germline values: CDR1 SEHNR, CDR2 FQNEAQ (reference sequence). The CDR3 protein is CASSWTVSWGYTF. CDR3 DNA: TGTGCCAGCAGCTGGACAGTTTCGTGGGGTTACACCTTC.

The chain recombines TRBV21-1 with TRBJ1-4. TRBV21-1 is a recognized pseudogene. This CDR3 is built from 19 residues. The CDR3 region is CASSKQRADTRATNEKLFF. CDR3 sequence (DNA): TGTGCCAGCAGCAAACAGAGGGCTGACACCCGAGCAACTAATGAAAAACTGTTTTTT.

In its sample, this clone was seen a few times. This sequence joins TRBV5-1 and TRBJ2-5; TRBD2 matches 8 bases. Germline V gives CDR1 SGHRS, CDR2 YFSETQ. The CDR3 has 16 residues. Germline trimming cut 7 bases from V and 5 bases from J; bases unmatched to any gene: 16. In DNA, the CDR3 is TGCGCCAGCTCCCGCAAGACTAGCGACCATAGTGAGACCCAGTACTTC. Amino acid sequence: CASSRKTSDHSETQYF.

The genes are TRBV28 and TRBJ2-6; 7 positions match TRBD2. Germline-derived CDR1 and CDR2 are MDHEN and SYDVKM. This CDR3 is 18 amino acids long. V lost 3 bases, J lost 0 bases, and 8 bases stayed unmatched. CDR3 bases: TGTGCCAGCAGTTTGTTAAGACGGACTAGCTCTGGGGCCAACGTCCTGACTTTC. It translates to CASSLLRRTSSGANVLTF.

The rearrangement joins TRBV5-1 to TRBJ2-2; maybe TRBD2 (7 bases). Per the germline V gene, CDR1 is SGHRS and CDR2 is YFSETQ. The CDR3 has 19 residues. V dropped 0 bases and J dropped 6 bases, with 24 bases sitting between them. The CDR3 DNA reads TGCGCCAGCAGCTTGGATACAGGGAAACTAGGAACTAGCGCCGGGGAGCTGTTTTTT. Encoded protein: CASSLDTGKLGTSAGELFF.

This sequence joins TRBV5-1 and TRBJ2-2, with D perhaps TRBD2 (5 bases). Trimming shortened V by 4 bases and J by 8 bases, and 18 bases separated the two germline ends. Germline CDR1 reads SGHRS; CDR2 reads YFSETQ. CDR3 length equals 15 residues. Here the CDR3 DNA reads TGCGCCAGCAGCCCCCCGGGGAAAAACCCAGGGGAGCTGTTTTTT. This sequence encodes CASSPPGKNPGELFF.

V is TRBV6-1 and J is TRBJ1-6; TRBD1 is a possible D gene (5 bases). This CDR3 has 13 amino acids. Germline CDR1 is MNHNS and CDR2 is SASEGT. V lost 6 bases, J lost 10 bases, and 13 bases lay in between. Here the CDR3 reads CASRGGVESPLHF. Written as DNA, the CDR3 is TGTGCCAGCAGGGGGGGAGTAGAATCACCCCTCCACTTT.

The rearrangement uses TRBV29-1 and TRBJ1-2; 8 nucleotides match TRBD1. V trimming: 4 bases; J trimming: 4 bases; junction bases outside the gene matches: 5. CDR1 is SQVTM and CDR2 is ANQGSEA in the germline V gene. CDR3 size: 13 residues. The CDR3 protein is CSVATGGAYGYTF. CDR3 bases: TGCAGCGTTGCTACAGGGGGAGCCTATGGCTACACCTTC.

The chain has TRBV30 and TRBJ2-2, with TRBD2 identical over 10 bases. Germline lookup yields CDR1 GTSNPN and CDR2 SVGIG (reference sequence). Trimming removed 3 bases from V and 4 bases from J; junction bases left unmatched: 8. The length of the CDR3 is 16 residues. The DNA for the CDR3 is TGTGCCTGGAGAACCAGCGGGAGGGCCCTCACCGGGGAGCTGTTTTTT. Translating gives CAWRTSGRALTGELFF.

The V gene is TRBV28, the J gene TRBJ2-5; D gene unclear. V was pared by 6 bases and J by 6 bases, with 14 bases between. The V gene's germline CDR1 is MDHEN and CDR2 SYDVKM. This CDR3 region has 13 residues. The CDR3 nucleotides read TGTGCCAGCAGGAAAGGCGGCGCGAAGACCCAGTACTTC. Translating it yields CASRKGGAKTQYF.

CDR3: CAWSDRRRLAGMGELFF. The DNA for the CDR3 is TGTGCCTGGAGCGATCGTCGGCGACTAGCGGGGATGGGGGAGCTGTTTTTT. The chain is built from TRBV30 and TRBJ2-2; 11 bases are shared with TRBD2. The ends lost 3 bases at V and 8 bases at J; junction bases unmatched: 14. The CDR3 is 17 residues long. Germline values: CDR1 GTSNPN, CDR2 SVGIG (reference sequence).

The CDR3 spells CASSPPGGLNTEAFF. CDR3 sequence (DNA): TGTGCCAGCTCACCCCCAGGGGGCTTGAACACTGAAGCTTTCTTT. The chain couples TRBV18 to TRBJ1-1, with 8 bases identical to TRBD1. Looked up from germline, CDR1 is KGHSH and CDR2 is LQKENI. V lost 3 bases, J lost 0 bases, and 3 bases stayed unmatched. This CDR3 has 15 residues.

Concerning this clone: Different DNA sequences within this sample yield the same CDR3. J is TRBJ2-7 and V is TRBV5-1; no reliable D call. Germline-derived CDR1 and CDR2 are SGHRS and YFSETQ. The CDR3 contains 13 residues. V was clipped by 2 bases and J by 3 bases, with 9 bases between them. The CDR3 nucleotides are TGCGCCAGCAGCTTAGGAGATCTCTACGAGCAGTACTTC. Protein sequence: CASSLGDLYEQYF.

J is TRBJ2-7 and V is TRBV6-6, with a possible D match to TRBD1 (7 bases). The V gene lost 6 bases and the J gene lost 2 bases, with 20 bases spanning the gap. This CDR3 region has 16 residues. Germline V CDR1 and CDR2: MNHNY, SVGAGI (reference sequence). CDR3 sequence reads: CASRPLQGGKTYEQYF. The CDR3 nucleotides are TGTGCCAGCAGACCCCTCCAGGGGGGAAAGACCTACGAGCAGTACTTC.

The chain combines TRBV27 with TRBJ2-5; D may be TRBD1 (6 bases). The CDR3 extends over 15 amino acids. The V end was cut by 4 bases, the J end by 5 bases, with 17 bases between. CDR1 is MNHEY and CDR2 is SMNVEV in the germline V gene (reference sequence). CDR3 sequence (DNA): TGTGCCAGCAGTTCACAGGGTGTCCCTCGGGAGACCCAGTACTTC. Protein sequence: CASSSQGVPRETQYF.

The rearrangement uses TRBV5-1 and TRBJ1-2, with 7 nucleotides matching TRBD1. The CDR3 is 15 amino acids. Germline assignment: CDR1 SGHRS and CDR2 YFSETQ. V was clipped by 5 bases and J by 2 bases; unmatched bases: 9. The CDR3: CASRRGQTGNYGYTF. The CDR3 DNA follows: TGCGCCAGCAGGAGGGGGCAGACAGGGAACTATGGCTACACCTTC.

In DNA, the CDR3 is TGTGCCAGCAGCCAGGGAGGAGGCCTAAAATCCTACGAGCAGTACTTC. Its protein product is CASSQGGGLKSYEQYF. The rearrangement uses TRBV4-2 and TRBJ2-7; D perhaps matches TRBD2 (6 bases). Trimming took 3 bases from V and 1 from J, leaving 16 bases between them. The CDR3 consists of 16 residues. The germline V gene encodes CDR1 LGHNA and CDR2 YNFKEQ.

The J gene is TRBJ2-1, the V gene TRBV7-2; 10 bases agree with TRBD2. This CDR3 region has 16 residues. CDR1 is SGHTA, CDR2 FQGNSA, per germline. J lost 7 bases, V lost 5 bases, and 11 bases had no gene match. The CDR3 nucleotides read TGTGCCAGCAGCCTAAGACTAGCGGGCGTTGGGAATGAGCAGTTCTTC. This encodes CASSLRLAGVGNEQFF.

The genes are TRBV28 and TRBJ2-7; tentatively, D is TRBD1 (6 bases). CDR1 and CDR2 (germline): MDHEN, SYDVKM. Trimming left V 3 bases short and J 5 bases short, with 14 bases between. The CDR3 spans 14 residues. The CDR3 sequence: CASSFSTGNHEQYF. The CDR3 DNA reads as TGTGCCAGCAGTTTCTCCACAGGGAACCACGAGCAGTACTTC.

This clone showed up many times. This rearrangement joins TRBV7-2 to TRBJ1-1; 9 bases fit TRBD1. The CDR3 contains 16 residues. CDR1 is SGHTA, CDR2 FQGNSA, per germline. With V trimmed by 0 bases and J by 4 bases, 6 bases remained unmatched. This CDR3 reads CASSLAQGAFGTEAFF. CDR3 nucleotides: TGTGCCAGCAGCTTAGCACAGGGGGCCTTTGGCACTGAAGCTTTCTTT.